This is a list of T cell receptor beta chains from one sample in a study of T cell repertoires in cytomegalovirus infection. These TCRs are of unknown antigen specificity. In TCRdb, the reads were re-called with MiXCR into one record per CDR3 protein. The sample yields about half a million distinct CDR3 sequences, more than 30% seen once. Source: cultured PBMCs, taken from culture after CMV antigen stimulation. The receptors come from a human donor in good health (CMV status not recorded). Some clones in this sample may be carry-over from other donors' samples. CDR3s include the opening cysteine and the closing phenylalanine or tryptophan. Each record gives: D gene, J gene, V gene, clone size, CDR3 protein, CDR3 DNA. A D gene is named only where the DNA matches it firmly. Clone size, where shown, is once, few, many, or a class for clones that have expanded.

d_gene: TRBD2; j_gene: TRBJ2-1; v_gene: TRBV19; abundance: once; CDR3aa: CASSVSDGLAGEQFF; CDR3nt: TGTGCCAGTAGTGTATCGGACGGACTAGCGGGTGAGCAGTTCTTC
d_gene: .; j_gene: TRBJ2-2; v_gene: TRBV5-4; abundance: .; CDR3aa: CASSPGGSGRVTGELFF; CDR3nt: TGTGCCAGCAGCCCCGGTGGGTCCGGGCGGGTCACCGGGGAGCTGTTTTTT
d_gene: .; j_gene: TRBJ2-1; v_gene: TRBV7-2; abundance: .; CDR3aa: CASSLITGNSNEQFF; CDR3nt: TGTGCCAGCAGCTTAATCACCGGGAATTCTAATGAGCAGTTCTTC
d_gene: TRBD1; j_gene: TRBJ2-7; v_gene: TRBV7-2; abundance: many; CDR3aa: CASRLRGQGTYEQYF; CDR3nt: TGTGCCAGCAGGCTCCGGGGACAGGGGACGTACGAGCAGTACTTC
d_gene: .; j_gene: TRBJ1-6; v_gene: TRBV5-5; abundance: many; CDR3aa: CASSPQDLSSYNSPLHF; CDR3nt: TGTGCCAGCAGCCCACAGGATCTGAGCTCCTATAATTCACCCCTCCACTTT
d_gene: TRBD2; j_gene: TRBJ2-3; v_gene: TRBV2; abundance: few; CDR3aa: CASEREGTDTQYF; CDR3nt: TGTGCCAGCGAGCGGGAGGGGACAGATACGCAGTATTTT
d_gene: .; j_gene: TRBJ2-5; v_gene: TRBV5-1; abundance: few; CDR3aa: CASSLPGRSDKTQYF; CDR3nt: TGCGCCAGCAGCTTGCCAGGCCGGAGCGATAAGACCCAGTACTTC
d_gene: TRBD1; j_gene: TRBJ1-1; v_gene: TRBV20-1; abundance: few; CDR3aa: CSFRGGWTEAFF; CDR3nt: TGCAGTTTCAGGGGGGGGTGGACTGAAGCTTTCTTT
d_gene: .; j_gene: TRBJ1-1; v_gene: TRBV5-1; abundance: few; CDR3aa: CASSKPHEAGGTEAFF; CDR3nt: TGCGCCAGCAGCAAGCCCCACGAGGCTGGGGGCACTGAAGCTTTCTTT
d_gene: .; j_gene: TRBJ2-5; v_gene: TRBV7-2; abundance: many; CDR3aa: CASSPPGEETQYF; CDR3nt: TGTGCCAGCAGCCCGCCAGGGGAAGAGACCCAGTACTTC
d_gene: TRBD2; j_gene: TRBJ2-7; v_gene: TRBV7-2; abundance: few; CDR3aa: CASSGGLAGLSEQYF; CDR3nt: TGTGCCAGCAGCGGGGGACTAGCGGGACTGAGTGAGCAGTACTTC
d_gene: .; j_gene: TRBJ2-5; v_gene: TRBV29-1; abundance: .; CDR3aa: CSVRQGRETQYF; CDR3nt: TGCAGCGTTCGCCAGGGGAGGGAGACCCAGTACTTC
d_gene: .; j_gene: TRBJ2-1; v_gene: TRBV28; abundance: .; CDR3aa: CASRRGAGSPLSAYNEQFF; CDR3nt: TGTGCCAGCAGGCGGGGCGCAGGGAGCCCTCTTTCCGCCTACAATGAGCAGTTCTTC
d_gene: TRBD2; j_gene: TRBJ2-5; v_gene: TRBV4-2; abundance: few; CDR3aa: CASSGLAGSRQETQYF; CDR3nt: TGTGCCAGCAGCGGGCTAGCGGGGTCCCGCCAAGAGACCCAGTACTTC
d_gene: .; j_gene: TRBJ1-4; v_gene: TRBV7-2; abundance: .; CDR3aa: CASSLWQGIGKLFF; CDR3nt: TGTGCCAGCAGCTTATGGCAGGGGATCGGAAAACTGTTTTTT
d_gene: TRBD2; j_gene: TRBJ2-1; v_gene: TRBV28; abundance: .; CDR3aa: CASYQSGSNNEQFF; CDR3nt: TGTGCCAGCTATCAGAGCGGGAGCAACAATGAGCAGTTCTTC
d_gene: TRBD2; j_gene: TRBJ2-1; v_gene: TRBV4-2; abundance: .; CDR3aa: CASSLGLAGGAGNEQFF; CDR3nt: TGTGCCAGCAGCCTGGGACTAGCGGGAGGGGCAGGGAATGAGCAGTTCTTC
d_gene: TRBD1; j_gene: TRBJ2-7; v_gene: TRBV4-1; abundance: .; CDR3aa: CASSQPRQGMFVEQYF; CDR3nt: TGCGCCAGCAGCCAACCTAGACAGGGGATGTTCGTCGAGCAGTACTTC
d_gene: .; j_gene: TRBJ1-6; v_gene: TRBV15; abundance: .; CDR3aa: CATSARPLVDSPLHF; CDR3nt: TGTGCCACCAGCGCCCGCCCATTGGTGGATTCACCCCTCCACTTT
d_gene: TRBD1; j_gene: TRBJ1-5; v_gene: TRBV19; abundance: .; CDR3aa: CASMTRTGTGDGQPQHF; CDR3nt: TGTGCCAGTATGACCCGAACCGGGACAGGAGATGGCCAGCCCCAGCATTTT
d_gene: TRBD2; j_gene: TRBJ2-1; v_gene: TRBV10-2; abundance: .; CDR3aa: CASRKLAGVVNEQFF; CDR3nt: TGCGCCAGCAGAAAACTAGCGGGAGTGGTAAATGAGCAGTTCTTC
d_gene: TRBD2; j_gene: TRBJ2-1; v_gene: TRBV7-2; abundance: .; CDR3aa: CASSLHRTSGYNEQFF; CDR3nt: TGTGCCAGCAGCTTGCACCGGACTAGCGGATACAATGAGCAGTTCTTC